What follows are 28 T cell receptor beta chains derived from one specimen sequenced in a study of blood T cell repertoires in COVID-19. The assay was immunoSEQ multiplex PCR, and TCRdb's table has in-frame clones only and misses some. This sample has 76,000 or so clones, with around 88% found just once. What was sequenced was peripheral blood. Receptor source: a man in his thirties or forties with acute or convalescent COVID-19.

This clone appeared a few times. The chain joins TRBV15 to TRBJ1-1; D is unclear. Germline lookup yields CDR1 LNHNV and CDR2 YYDKDF (reference sequence). CDR3 length: 14 residues. V was pared by 1 base and J by 4 bases, with 10 bases between. The CDR3 DNA follows: TGTGCCACCAGCAGAGCAAGGGAGGGCACTGAAGCTTTCTTT. Protein sequence: CATSRAREGTEAFF. The full variable domain, with the rest looked up from reference TRBV15 and TRBJ1-1, is DAMVIQNPRYQVTQFGKPVTLSCSQTLNHNVMYWYQQKSSQAPKLLFHYYDKDFNNEADTPDNFQSRRPNTSFCFLDIRSPGLGDTAMYLCATSRAREGTEAFFGQGTRLTVV.

The chain carries TRBV15 and TRBJ1-5; D not certain. Germline-derived CDR1 and CDR2 are LNHNV and YYDKDF (reference sequence). The V gene lost 0 bases and the J gene lost 4 bases, with 13 bases spanning the gap. The CDR3 runs 16 residues. In DNA, the CDR3 is TGTGCCACCAGCAGAGATGTAGGACTGAGAAATCAGCCCCAGCATTTT. Its protein is CATSRDVGLRNQPQHF.

The chain carries TRBV4-3 and TRBJ2-2; 12 bases match TRBD2. The length of the CDR3 is 18 residues. The trim removed 2 bases at V and 4 bases at J, leaving 8 bases unmatched. Germline values: CDR1 LGHNA, CDR2 YSLEER. CDR3: CASSQTLAGGPVTGELFF. In DNA, the CDR3 is TGCGCCAGCAGCCAAACTCTAGCGGGAGGGCCCGTCACCGGGGAGCTGTTTTTT.

The rearrangement joins TRBV11-2 to TRBJ2-7; 10 positions agree with TRBD2. Germline loops: CDR1 SGHAT, CDR2 FQNNGV. The CDR3 has 15 residues. The trim removed 6 bases at V and 3 bases at J, leaving 8 bases unmatched. The CDR3 sequence is CASSGSGRANYEQYF. As DNA, the CDR3 is TGTGCCAGCAGTGGGAGCGGGAGGGCCAACTACGAGCAGTACTTC.

This clone was detected only a few times. V gene TRBV7-9 combines with J gene TRBJ2-7; unclear D gene. The CDR3 is 12 amino acids. V gave up 5 bases and J gave up 2 bases, with 7 bases separating them. CDR1 and CDR2 (germline): SEHNR, FQNEAQ (reference sequence). The CDR3 loop reads CASSHSTYEQYF. CDR3 nucleotide sequence: TGTGCCAGCAGCCACAGCACCTACGAGCAGTACTTC.

V gene TRBV3-1 (or the pseudogene TRBV3-2) combines with J gene TRBJ1-1; 8 positions match TRBD1. V shed 4 bases, J shed 3 bases, and the junction held 4 bases outside the gene matches. The CDR3 consists of 14 residues. CDR1 is LGHDT and CDR2 is YNNKEL in the germline V gene (reference sequence). In nucleotides, the CDR3 is TGTGCCAGCAGCCCCTCGGACAGGGACACTGAAGCTTTCTTT. This gives the protein CASSPSDRDTEAFF.

The chain combines TRBV9 with TRBJ2-1; 10 bases agree with TRBD2. Germline assignment: CDR1 SGDLS and CDR2 YYNGEE. Trimming cost V 0 bases and J 8 bases; bases outside gene matches: 5. The CDR3 extends over 15 amino acids. The CDR3 nucleotides read TGTGCCAGCAGCGTAGCTAGCGGGAGTAATGATGAGCAGTTCTTC. It yields the protein CASSVASGSNDEQFF.

The rearrangement links TRBV4-1 to TRBJ1-5; unclear D gene. CDR1 is MGHRA and CDR2 is YSYEKL in the germline V gene. This CDR3 spans 17 amino acids. Trimming left V 4 bases short and J 1 base short, with 17 bases between. CDR3 DNA sequence: TGCGCCAGCAGCCCTACCCTTACCGATTTAAGCAATCAGCCCCAGCATTTT. Translated, it gives CASSPTLTDLSNQPQHF.

CDR3 nucleotides: TGTGCCAGCAGCCCCCGGGGGGTTCGACAGGAAACCTCTGGAAACACCATATATTTT. The encoded protein is CASSPRGVRQETSGNTIYF. The chain has TRBV11-2 and TRBJ1-3, with a tentative D call TRBD1 (6 bases). The CDR3 totals 19 residues. V lost 5 bases, J lost 0 bases, and 23 bases lay in between. CDR1 SGHAT and CDR2 FQNNGV come from the germline V gene.

The chain is built from TRBV19 and TRBJ2-2; 7 positions match TRBD1. The CDR3 extends over 18 amino acids. Trimming at V came to 8 bases and at J to 2 bases, leaving 17 bases not matched to a gene. CDR1 and CDR2 (germline): LNHDA, SQIVND (reference sequence). The CDR3 region has the DNA TGTGCCAGTCGAAATGGTCTCCTCGGACAGGATAACACCGGGGAGCTGTTTTTT. Translating it yields CASRNGLLGQDNTGELFF.

This clone was seen only a few times. The J gene is TRBJ2-2, the V gene TRBV28; possibly TRBD2 for D (6 bases). V was trimmed by 8 bases and J by 4 bases, leaving 17 bases between them. The CDR3 is 15 amino acids. Germline assignment: CDR1 MDHEN and CDR2 SYDVKM. The CDR3 DNA sequence: TGTGCCAGCCTCGACGGGGGAAGGCGCACCGGGGAGCTGTTTTTT. Translation gives CASLDGGRRTGELFF.

The V gene is TRBV16, the J gene TRBJ2-2; D call uncertain. This CDR3 region has 13 residues. From germline, CDR1 is KGHSY and CDR2 FQNENV. V was clipped by 4 bases and J by 6 bases, with 9 bases between them. The CDR3 nucleotides read TGTGCCAGCAGCCCTTCGGTTGCCGGGGAGCTGTTTTTT. Encoded protein: CASSPSVAGELFF.

This rearrangement joins TRBV6-1 to TRBJ1-2; possibly TRBD1 for D (5 bases). CDR1 is MNHNS and CDR2 is SASEGT in the germline V gene. Trimming stripped 3 bases from V and 0 bases from J, with 5 bases between. The CDR3 contains 13 residues. CDR3 sequence: CASSETANYGYTF. The DNA of the CDR3 is TGTGCCAGCAGTGAGACAGCTAACTATGGCTACACCTTC.

The rearrangement joins TRBV2 to TRBJ2-2, with TRBD2 matching over 12 bases. The CDR3 contains 13 residues. CDR1 and CDR2 from the germline V gene are SNHLY and FYNNEI. The J segment lost 6 bases and the V segment lost 8 bases, leaving 1 base of the junction unmatched. The CDR3 coding sequence is TGTGCCAGCGGGACTAGCGGGCCCGGGGAGCTGTTTTTT. Residues: CASGTSGPGELFF. Supplemented by reference TRBV2 and TRBJ2-2, the full variable domain reads EPEVTQTPSHQVTQMGQEVILRCVPISNHLYFYWYRQILGQKVEFLVSFYNNEISEKSEIFDDQFSVERPDGSNFTLKIRSTKLEDSAMYFCASGTSGPGELFFGEGSRLTVL.

This clone was observed a handful of times. The CDR3, as DNA: TGTGCCAGCAGCCCAGGTCCAGGCATCTACGAGCAGTACTTC. Translation gives CASSPGPGIYEQYF. J is TRBJ2-7 and V is TRBV7-9; D is unresolved. V lost 5 bases and J 3 bases, leaving 14 bases between the germline ends. Germline V lookup: CDR1 SEHNR, CDR2 FQNEAQ (reference sequence). The CDR3 has 14 residues. The full variable domain, with the rest looked up from reference TRBV7-9 and TRBJ2-7, is DTGVSQNPRHKITKRGQNVTFRCDPISEHNRLYWYRQTLGQGPEFLTYFQNEAQLEKSRLLSDRFSAERPKGSFSTLEIQRTEQGDSAMYLCASSPGPGIYEQYFGPGTRLTVT.

The chain combines TRBV13 with TRBJ1-4, with D tentatively TRBD1 (6 bases). Per germline, CDR1 PRHDT and CDR2 FYEKMQ (reference sequence). The CDR3 totals 15 residues. The ends were cut back, 3 bases at V and 3 bases at J, with 11 bases in the middle. The CDR3 loop reads CASSFGSGANEKLFF. CDR3 in DNA: TGTGCCAGCAGCTTTGGTTCAGGGGCTAATGAAAAACTGTTTTTT.

For the CDR3, the DNA is TGCGCCAGCAGGTTAGCGGGAGTGGGGCGCAATGAGCAGTTCTTC. Translated, it gives CASRLAGVGRNEQFF. The V gene is TRBV5-1, the J gene TRBJ2-1; 9 bases map to TRBD2. The CDR3 totals 15 residues. The germline V gene encodes CDR1 SGHRS and CDR2 YFSETQ. The trim removed 5 bases at V and 6 bases at J, leaving 9 bases unmatched.

V usage is TRBV7-2 and J usage is TRBJ2-1; perhaps TRBD2 as D (5 bases). Between the trimmed V and J ends, which lost 2 bases and 5 bases, there was a span of 13 bases. This CDR3 is built from 15 residues. The germline CDR1 and CDR2 sequences are SGHTA and FQGNSA. CDR3 in DNA: TGTGCCAGCAGCTTAACTCGGACTGGAAACAATGAGCAGTTCTTC. It is translated as CASSLTRTGNNEQFF.

The V call is TRBV5-1, the J call TRBJ2-3; 7 bases align to TRBD1. Germline lookup yields CDR1 SGHRS and CDR2 YFSETQ. The CDR3 has 15 amino acids. J lost 0 bases, V lost 4 bases, and 5 bases had no gene match. The DNA of the CDR3 is TGCGCCAGCAGCCCGGGACAGCCTAGCACAGATACGCAGTATTTT. Its protein is CASSPGQPSTDTQYF.

The CDR3 DNA reads TGTGCCAGCAGAGCCGACAGGGGGCTCTCTGGAAACACCATATATTTT. Residues: CASRADRGLSGNTIYF. The chain has TRBV27 and TRBJ1-3, with 10 bases matching TRBD1. J gave up 0 bases and V 6 bases, and 5 bases lay outside the gene matches. This CDR3 region has 16 residues. CDR1 is MNHEY and CDR2 is SMNVEV in the germline V gene (reference sequence).

V is TRBV7-2 and J is TRBJ1-1, with 7 bases aligning to TRBD1. Trimming took 4 bases from V and 4 from J; bases not matched to a gene: 6. From germline, CDR1 is SGHTA and CDR2 FQGNSA. This CDR3 spans 14 amino acids. CDR3 loop: CASSSQPGGTEAFF. The CDR3 DNA reads as TGTGCCAGCAGCTCCCAACCAGGGGGCACTGAAGCTTTCTTT.

This chain links TRBV24-1 with TRBJ2-2; the match to TRBD1 covers 8 bases. Trimming at V came to 7 bases and at J to 4 bases, leaving 4 bases not matched to a gene. This CDR3 contains 14 residues. Germline lookup yields CDR1 KGHDR and CDR2 SFDVKD. The chain's CDR3 is CATRGDRSTGELFF. In nucleotides, the CDR3 is TGTGCCACCAGGGGGGACAGGTCCACCGGGGAGCTGTTTTTT.

The chain carries TRBV7-2 and TRBJ1-5; TRBD1 is a possible D gene (6 bases). The germline CDR1 and CDR2 sequences are SGHTA and FQGNSA. V was shortened by 3 bases and J by 6 bases, with 12 bases between the two germline ends. CDR3 length: 14 residues. This CDR3 is CASSFRQASQPQHF. The DNA of the CDR3 is TGTGCCAGCAGCTTTAGACAGGCCTCTCAGCCCCAGCATTTT.

V gene TRBV28 combines with J gene TRBJ2-2, with TRBD2 identical over 7 bases. There are 15 residues in the CDR3. J lost 5 bases, V lost 4 bases, and 7 bases had no gene match. Germline V gives CDR1 MDHEN, CDR2 SYDVKM. CDR3 residues: CASSYSGTTTGELFF. CDR3 bases: TGTGCCAGCAGTTACTCCGGGACTACAACCGGGGAGCTGTTTTTT. Combining the CDR3 with reference TRBV28 and TRBJ2-2 gives the whole variable domain DVKVTQSSRYLVKRTGEKVFLECVQDMDHENMFWYRQDPGLGLRLIYFSYDVKMKEKGDIPEGYSVSREKKERFSLILESASTNQTSMYLCASSYSGTTTGELFFGEGSRLTVL.

Written as DNA, the CDR3 is TGTGCCAGCAGTGAAAAGGGACAGGGGACATCACCCCTCCACTTT. Amino acids: CASSEKGQGTSPLHF. This sequence joins TRBV2 and TRBJ1-6, with 10 bases lining up with TRBD1. The CDR3 has 15 amino acids. Germline V gene lookup returns CDR1 SNHLY and CDR2 FYNNEI. V shed 2 bases and J 10 bases; nucleotides not matched to a gene: 5.

The gene calls are TRBV19 and TRBJ1-5; TRBD1 aligns across 9 bases. The CDR3 has 16 residues. The trim removed 5 bases at V and 1 base at J, leaving 6 bases unmatched. The germline V gene encodes CDR1 LNHDA and CDR2 SQIVND (reference sequence). As DNA, the CDR3 is TGTGCCAGTAGTTTGCTGACAGGGGGAAGCAATCAGCCCCAGCATTTT. Protein product: CASSLLTGGSNQPQHF.

V gene TRBV5-1 combines with J gene TRBJ2-5, with TRBD2 matching over 14 bases. Germline assignment: CDR1 SGHRS and CDR2 YFSETQ. J gave up 4 bases and V 8 bases, and 4 bases lay outside the gene matches. The CDR3 spans 14 residues. In DNA, the CDR3 is TGCGCCAGTAAGGGACTAGCGGGAGTAGAGACCCAGTACTTC. Protein: CASKGLAGVETQYF.

V gene TRBV4-3 combines with J gene TRBJ1-1; unclear D gene. Looked up from germline, CDR1 is LGHNA and CDR2 is YSLEER. This CDR3 spans 14 amino acids. Trimming left V 1 base short and J 3 bases short, with 9 bases between. The CDR3 loop reads CASSQVSGYTEAFF. The CDR3 region has the DNA TGCGCCAGCAGCCAAGTGTCAGGTTACACTGAAGCTTTCTTT.